Listed below are T cell receptor beta chains from one sample, sequenced in a study of glioma-infiltrating T cells after dendritic cell vaccination. The assay was immunoSEQ multiplex PCR, and TCRdb's table has in-frame clones only and misses some. Seen here are some 90,000 clones, more than 80% observed once, and the top ten hold less than 2.5%. Sequenced material: blood, taken after dendritic cell vaccination. Receptors were obtained from a human donor with glioblastoma. Each CDR3 is given with its conserved first and last residue. A D gene is named only where the DNA matches it firmly. Rows give clone size only sometimes, using once, few, many, or a class for an expanded clone.

V gene	clone size	J gene	D gene	CDR3 DNA	CDR3 protein
TRBV14	.	TRBJ2-3	TRBD2	TGTGCCAGCAGCGAAGGACTAGCGGGAGTTGGTAGCACAGATACGCAGTATTTT	CASSEGLAGVGSTDTQYF
TRBV6-6	.	TRBJ1-3	TRBD1	TGTGCCAGCAGTAACAGGGGTGCTGGAAACACCATATATTTT	CASSNRGAGNTIYF
TRBV15	.	TRBJ1-2	TRBD1	TGTGCCACCAGCAGCCGGGACAGGGAGATTGGCTACACCTTC	CATSSRDREIGYTF
TRBV7-3	.	TRBJ1-1	.	TGTGCCAGCCTTCTTGGGCCGAACACTGAAGCTTTCTTT	CASLLGPNTEAFF
TRBV6-5	.	TRBJ1-1	TRBD1	TGTGCCAGCAGACGCGACAGGGCCACTGAAGCTTTCTTT	CASRRDRATEAFF
TRBV6-1	.	TRBJ2-5	.	TGTGCCAGCAGTGAATTGTGGGGGGTCCGAGAGACCCAGTACTTC	CASSELWGVRETQYF
TRBV30	.	TRBJ1-2	TRBD1	TGTGCCTGGAGTATGAACAGGGGGCAGGATGGCTACACCTTC	CAWSMNRGQDGYTF
TRBV9	.	TRBJ1-2	TRBD1	TGTGCCAGCAGCGTGGCTACAGGGGGGGTAGGCTACACCTTC	CASSVATGGVGYTF
TRBV10-1	.	TRBJ1-1	.	TGCGCCAGCAGTAGGGGTATGAACACTGAAGCTTTCTTT	CASSRGMNTEAFF
TRBV5-6	.	TRBJ1-5	.	TGTGCCAGCAGCTTGGCCGGGATTGGTCAGCCCCAGCATTTT	CASSLAGIGQPQHF
TRBV15	.	TRBJ2-3	TRBD1	TGTGCCACCAGCAGAGCAATGGGCAGGGGGAGCACAGATACGCAGTATTTT	CATSRAMGRGSTDTQYF
TRBV5-6	.	TRBJ2-3	.	TGTGCCAGCAGCCCCGGGACTGGCACAGATACGCAGTATTTT	CASSPGTGTDTQYF
TRBV19	.	TRBJ1-1	TRBD1	TGTGCCAGTAGTATCAGGGGGCGAGACACTGAAGCTTTCTTT	CASSIRGRDTEAFF
TRBV6-1	.	TRBJ1-2	.	TGTGCCAGCCAAGTTGTGGAGGAGCACTATGGCTACACCTTC	CASQVVEEHYGYTF
TRBV7-8	.	TRBJ1-1	.	TGTGCCAGCACCAAACTAGGCATGAACACTGAAGCTTTCTTT	CASTKLGMNTEAFF
TRBV18	.	TRBJ2-5	TRBD1	TGTGCCAGCTCACCACCTAGGACAGGGGTCCAAGAGACCCAGTACTTC	CASSPPRTGVQETQYF
TRBV6-1	.	TRBJ2-5	.	TGTGCCAGCGGCAGTTCCTCCGGGGAGACCCAGTACTTC	CASGSSSGETQYF
TRBV7-9	.	TRBJ1-4	TRBD1	TGTGCCAGCAACCCACCCGGGACAGGGGATGAAAAACTGTTTTTT	CASNPPGTGDEKLFF
TRBV20-1	.	TRBJ2-1	.	TGCAGTCCCGGGCAGGGCAATGAGCAGTTCTTC	CSPGQGNEQFF
TRBV7-7	.	TRBJ2-2	.	TGTGCCAGCAGCTTCCAGGGGGGCACCGGGGAGCTGTTTTTT	CASSFQGGTGELFF
TRBV11-1	.	TRBJ2-2	.	TGTGCCAGCAGCGCGGGACAGCTCTCGAACACCGGGGAGCTGTTTTTT	CASSAGQLSNTGELFF
TRBV18	once	TRBJ1-1	TRBD1	TGTGCCAGCTCACCAGGGACAGGGGCTCTGAACACTGAAGCTTTCTTT	CASSPGTGALNTEAFF
TRBV5-1	.	TRBJ2-3	TRBD1	TGCGCCAGCAGCTTACCCGGACAGGGGGATACGCAGTATTTT	CASSLPGQGDTQYF
TRBV15	.	TRBJ1-4	TRBD1	TGTGCCACCAGCAGATGGGGACAGACGAATGAAAAACTGTTTTTT	CATSRWGQTNEKLFF
TRBV30	.	TRBJ1-6	.	TGTGCCTGGAGTGCCGGGATTAATTCACCCCTCCACTTT	CAWSAGINSPLHF
TRBV2	once	TRBJ2-1	TRBD2	TGTGCCAGCAGACCTAGCGGGGGGGCATGGAATGAGCAGTTCTTC	CASRPSGGAWNEQFF
TRBV6-6	few	TRBJ1-1	.	TGTGCCAGCAGGCGGATGAACACTGAAGCTTTCTTT	CASRRMNTEAFF
TRBV15	.	TRBJ1-2	TRBD1	TGTGCCACCAGCAGAGACACTGGACAGGGCATAAACTATGGCTACACCTTC	CATSRDTGQGINYGYTF
TRBV7-3	.	TRBJ1-2	TRBD1	TGTGCCAGCAGCTTATATTCTACCCAGGGGGGCTATGGCTACACCTTC	CASSLYSTQGGYGYTF
TRBV5-8	few	TRBJ1-4	.	TGTGCCAGCAGCCCAGGACACAAAGCAACTAATGAAAAACTGTTTTTT	CASSPGHKATNEKLFF
TRBV7-9	.	TRBJ2-7	.	TGTGCCAGCAGCTTCCTGGGAGTGGGTTACGAGCAGTACTTC	CASSFLGVGYEQYF
TRBV5-1	.	TRBJ2-5	TRBD2	TGCGCCAGCAGCAAAACTAGCGGGGGCCCGGAGACCCAGTACTTC	CASSKTSGGPETQYF
TRBV7-9	.	TRBJ2-5	.	TGTGCCAGCAGCTTTCAGGGCAACCAAGAGACCCAGTACTTC	CASSFQGNQETQYF
TRBV11-2	.	TRBJ1-3	TRBD1	TGTGCCAGCAGCGTACAGGGGGCCTCTGGAAACACCATATATTTT	CASSVQGASGNTIYF
TRBV19	.	TRBJ2-2	TRBD1	TGTGCCAGTAGTAGGGACAGGGACACCGGGGAGCTGTTTTTT	CASSRDRDTGELFF
TRBV27	.	TRBJ1-1	.	TGTGCCAGCAGTTCCTTACAGGTCCGGTGGGATGAAGCTTTCTTT	CASSSLQVRWDEAFF
TRBV18	.	TRBJ1-2	TRBD1	TGTGCCAGCTCACCTTGGGGACAGGGAGTCTATGGCTACACCTTC	CASSPWGQGVYGYTF
TRBV9	once	TRBJ2-5	.	TGTGCCAGCAGCGTAGGGCGTGGAGGGCTCCAAGAGACCCAGTACTTC	CASSVGRGGLQETQYF
TRBV4-2	.	TRBJ2-2	.	TGTGCCAGCAGCCAAGAGTCCCCACGCGGGGCGAACACCGGGGAGCTGTTTTTT	CASSQESPRGANTGELFF
TRBV6-1	.	TRBJ1-3	.	TGTGCCAGCAGTGAAGGACACCCCTCTGGAAACACCATATATTTT	CASSEGHPSGNTIYF
TRBV7-2	.	TRBJ2-2	TRBD2	TGTGCCAGCACCCTAGTAGCGGGGGGGAACACCGGGGAGCTGTTTTTT	CASTLVAGGNTGELFF
TRBV28	.	TRBJ1-1	TRBD1	TGTGCCAGCAGTTTACCTACAGGGGAGAGGGAAGCTTTCTTT	CASSLPTGEREAFF
TRBV5-1	.	TRBJ2-1	.	TGCGCCAGCAGCTTGGGAGGGAGTGGGTACAATGAGCAGTTCTTC	CASSLGGSGYNEQFF
TRBV5-5	.	TRBJ1-6	TRBD1	TGTGCCAGCAGCTTCACCGGGACAGGCAATTCACCCCTCCACTTT	CASSFTGTGNSPLHF
TRBV6-5	.	TRBJ1-2	.	TGTGCCAGCAGTTACATAGGCAGGGAGGCTGGCTACACCTTC	CASSYIGREAGYTF
TRBV19	.	TRBJ1-4	.	TGTGCCAGTAGTACCCAGGGGCTAAGTGAAAAACTGTTTTTT	CASSTQGLSEKLFF
TRBV19	.	TRBJ1-4	TRBD1	TGTGCCAGCGCGCCCTATCGACAGGGGGTATTTGAAAAACTGTTTTTT	CASAPYRQGVFEKLFF
TRBV29-1	.	TRBJ2-2	.	TGCAGCGTTGAAGGGCAGGGGACCGGGGAGCTGTTTTTT	CSVEGQGTGELFF
TRBV5-5	.	TRBJ1-2	.	TGTGCCAGCAGCTTGGGGGACTCCTATGGCTACACCTTC	CASSLGDSYGYTF
TRBV5-4	.	TRBJ1-2	.	TGTGCCAGCAGCCCCGCGGGGGGACTCAGAGGCCATGGCTACACCTTC	CASSPAGGLRGHGYTF
TRBV4-1	.	TRBJ2-4	.	TGCGCCAGCAGCCAAGATTCAGGGCGAGGCAAAAACATTCAGTACTTC	CASSQDSGRGKNIQYF
TRBV5-1	.	TRBJ2-7	TRBD1	TGCGCCAGCAGCTGGGGACAGGGTGGCTCCTACGAGCAGTACTTC	CASSWGQGGSYEQYF
TRBV11-2	.	TRBJ1-1	.	TGTGCCAGCAGCTCCACCTCAGGGCCTGAAGCTTTCTTT	CASSSTSGPEAFF